Below are 10 T cell receptor beta chains sequenced from a single sample in a study of diagnostic markers for celiac disease. TCRdb re-called the reads and catalogs CDR3 proteins one per entry, DNA excluded. This repertoire comprises approximately 1,200 distinct CDR3 sequences; its ten largest clones make up less than 40%. Input material: either unsorted cells or a sorted T cell fraction (not recorded which). The receptor source for this set is a human donor. This table probably holds off-target reads from a library built for another chain.

The chain couples TRBV9 to TRBJ2-2; TCRdb's D call, TRBD1, is unchecked because there is no DNA. The germline CDR1 and CDR2 sequences are SGDLS and YYNGEE. The CDR3 is made up of 17 amino acids. CDR3: CASSPPHPQQITGELFF.

This chain joins TRBV12-3 or TRBV12-4 and TRBJ1-2. This CDR3 has 11 residues. CDR3 protein: CASSSVGGYTF.

The chain employs TRBV27 and TRBJ1-2; TCRdb indicates TRBD1, and absent DNA this call remains unverified. The CDR3 contains 13 residues. Germline V CDR1 and CDR2: MNHEY, SMNVEV (reference sequence). The CDR3 sequence: CASRMTGSYGYTF.

In terms of frequency, this clonotype is medium-sized. This sequence joins TRBV12-3 or TRBV12-4 and TRBJ2-3; TCRdb proposes TRBD1, but this gene call is untestable without DNA. This CDR3 has 12 amino acids. This CDR3 is CGTAKGTDTQYF.

The rearrangement joins TRBV28 to TRBJ2-5; TCRdb calls TRBD2, which cannot be checked without DNA. CDR3 length equals 15 residues. In germline, CDR1 is MDHEN, CDR2 SYDVKM. CDR3 sequence reads: CASSSGEGYQETQYF.

The chain employs TRBV19 and TRBJ2-2; TCRdb's D call of TRBD1 is untestable without DNA. The CDR3 has 16 residues. CDR1 is LNHDA and CDR2 is SQIVND in the germline V gene (reference sequence). The CDR3 spells CASSTGQGWSPGELFF.

By frequency, this clonotype is large (0.1 to 1%). The chain joins TRBV29-1 to TRBJ2-3; TCRdb designates TRBD2, a call that cannot be tested without DNA. CDR1 SQVTM and CDR2 ANQGSEA come from the germline V gene. The CDR3 has 14 residues. CDR3 sequence: CSVESERDGDTQYF.

The genes are TRBV18 and TRBJ2-5; TCRdb's D call, TRBD2, is unchecked because there is no DNA. Germline V gene data show CDR1 as KGHSH and CDR2 as LQKENI. The CDR3 is made up of 17 amino acids. CDR3 region: CASSPTPAGGPQETQYF.

The chain has TRBV20-1 and TRBJ2-3; the D gene TCRdb calls, TRBD2, cannot be checked with no DNA. This CDR3 spans 14 amino acids. The germline V gene encodes CDR1 DFQATT and CDR2 SNEGSKA (reference sequence). CDR3 sequence: CSARGLAGVDTQYF.

The V and J genes are TRBV19 and TRBJ2-5. The CDR3 has 15 amino acids. The germline gives CDR1 LNHDA, CDR2 SQIVND (reference sequence). CDR3 sequence reads: CASSGSGPAQETQYF.